The 18 T cell receptor beta chains in this list originate from one sample, sequenced in a study of blood T cell repertoires in COVID-19. Sequenced by immunoSEQ multiplex PCR; TCRdb stores in-frame clones only, minus some. Among 110,000 to 150,000 clones, around 87% were seen once, and the ten largest hold roughly 3%. Sequencing was performed on peripheral blood. These receptors were obtained from a woman in her sixties or seventies with active COVID-19.

V and J are TRBV5-4 and TRBJ2-7, with D hard to call. The CDR3 length is 13 residues. V dropped 4 bases and J dropped 5 bases, with 13 bases sitting between them. Looked up from germline, CDR1 is SGHNT and CDR2 is YYREEE (reference sequence). The CDR3 DNA reads TGTGCCAGCAGCCTTTATTTCACGGACGAGCAGTACTTC. Translated: CASSLYFTDEQYF.

The rearrangement joins TRBV7-9 to TRBJ1-1; D not certain. The CDR3 runs 14 residues. The V and J ends lost 3 bases and 1 base respectively, with 9 bases between them. CDR1 is SEHNR and CDR2 is FQNEAQ in the germline V gene (reference sequence). This CDR3 is CASSFVAGNTEAFF. CDR3 in DNA: TGTGCCAGCAGCTTTGTTGCAGGGAACACTGAAGCTTTCTTT.

The chain carries TRBV5-6 and TRBJ1-5, with TRBD1 identical over 7 bases. V lost 4 bases to trimming and J lost 7 bases; unmatched junction nucleotides: 8. Per the germline V gene, CDR1 is SGHDT and CDR2 is YYEEEE. The length of the CDR3 is 14 residues. The CDR3 protein is CASSSHRGRQPQHF. The CDR3 DNA follows: TGTGCCAGCAGCAGCCACAGGGGAAGACAGCCCCAGCATTTT. Full variable domain (rest looked up from reference TRBV5-6 and TRBJ1-5): DAGVTQSPTHLIKTRGQQVTLRCSPKSGHDTVSWYQQALGQGPQFIFQYYEEEERQRGNFPDRFSGHQFPNYSSELNVNALLLGDSALYLCASSSHRGRQPQHFGDGTRLSIL.

In DNA form, the CDR3 reads TGTGCCAGCAGCTACGGGGGGGACGAGCAGTACTTC. Its translation: CASSYGGDEQYF. J is TRBJ2-7 and V is TRBV7-8; 8 nucleotides align to TRBD2. Germline values: CDR1 SGHVS, CDR2 FQNEAQ. Trimming at V came to 4 bases and at J to 5 bases, leaving 1 base not matched to a gene. This CDR3 has 12 amino acids.

The rearrangement joins TRBV6-4 to TRBJ2-7; TRBD2 agrees at 8 bases. V lost 6 bases to trimming and J lost 2 bases; unmatched junction nucleotides: 9. The germline V gene has CDR1 MRHNA and CDR2 SNTAGT. The CDR3 has 15 amino acids. CDR3 nucleotides: TGTGCCAGCAGCGCGGAACTAGCGGTACCCTACGAGCAGTACTTC. Its protein is CASSAELAVPYEQYF.

The gene calls are TRBV29-1 and TRBJ2-2; TRBD2 aligns across 13 bases. CDR1 SQVTM and CDR2 ANQGSEA come from the germline V gene. The CDR3 has 17 amino acids. The ends lost 3 bases at V and 6 bases at J; junction bases unmatched: 10. The CDR3 nucleotides are TGCAGCGTTGAGGGAACTAGCGGGAGGGCGGAGGCCGGGGAGCTGTTTTTT. Residues: CSVEGTSGRAEAGELFF.

CDR3 sequence: CASSVAGHTEAFF. The CDR3 DNA is TGTGCCAGCAGCGTAGCAGGGCACACTGAAGCTTTCTTT. The chain recombines TRBV9 with TRBJ1-1; a possible D gene is TRBD1 (5 bases). Trimming left V 0 bases short and J 3 bases short, with 6 bases between. The CDR3 is 13 amino acids. CDR1 is SGDLS and CDR2 is YYNGEE in the germline V gene.

The CDR3 loop reads CASSLIPREGPYNEQFF. The CDR3, as DNA: TGTGCCAGCAGCTTAATTCCCCGGGAGGGGCCCTACAATGAGCAGTTCTTC. The rearrangement links TRBV7-3 to TRBJ2-1; 8 nucleotides match TRBD2. CDR3 length: 17 amino acids. CDR1 is SGHTA and CDR2 is FQGTGA in the germline V gene. V lost 1 base to trimming and J lost 2 bases; unmatched junction nucleotides: 7.

The chain recombines TRBV15 with TRBJ1-3; 9 nucleotides align to TRBD1. V shed 3 bases and J 8 bases; nucleotides not matched to a gene: 11. The CDR3 is 16 residues long. In germline, CDR1 is LNHNV, CDR2 YYDKDF (reference sequence). The CDR3 reads CATSSRDREFGDTIYF. In DNA, the CDR3 is TGTGCCACCAGCAGCCGGGACAGGGAATTTGGTGACACCATATATTTT.

V and J are TRBV3-1 (or the pseudogene TRBV3-2) and TRBJ1-1; unclear D gene. This CDR3 has 12 amino acids. Looked up from germline, CDR1 is LGHDT and CDR2 is YNNKEL (reference sequence). V shed 0 bases and J shed 11 bases, with 10 bases lying between them. The CDR3 DNA reads as TGTGCCAGCAGCCAAGAGACCCAGGCTGCTTTCTTT. Its protein is CASSQETQAAFF.

This rearrangement joins TRBV2 to TRBJ2-5; weak D call: TRBD1 (6 bases). V was trimmed by 7 bases and J by 2 bases, leaving 11 bases between them. The CDR3 runs to 13 residues. Germline assignment: CDR1 SNHLY and CDR2 FYNNEI. CDR3 in DNA: TGTGCCAGCACCGAGGACAGTCAAGAGACCCAGTACTTC. Residues: CASTEDSQETQYF.

The chain joins TRBV28 to TRBJ2-3; D may be TRBD1 (6 bases). CDR3 length: 12 amino acids. V was pared by 6 bases and J by 8 bases, with 12 bases between. The germline gives CDR1 MDHEN, CDR2 SYDVKM. The CDR3 DNA reads as TGTGCCAGCAGGTTACAGGGCAGTACGCAGTATTTT. Protein product: CASRLQGSTQYF.

J is TRBJ1-2 and V is TRBV6-6; D not certain. CDR3 size: 14 residues. Trimming took off 3 bases at V and 8 bases at J, with 16 bases between the two ends. CDR1 MNHNY and CDR2 SVGAGI come from the germline V gene (reference sequence). The chain's CDR3 is CASSYAGGLGGYTF. The CDR3 DNA sequence: TGTGCCAGCAGTTATGCAGGAGGGCTGGGCGGCTACACCTTC.

The rearrangement joins TRBV19 to TRBJ1-2; the match to TRBD1 covers 7 bases. V was clipped by 4 bases and J by 3 bases; unmatched bases: 5. Germline values: CDR1 LNHDA, CDR2 SQIVND (reference sequence). There are 14 residues in the CDR3. The CDR3, as DNA: TGTGCCAGTAGTACTCGACAGGGCTACTATGGCTACACCTTC. This encodes CASSTRQGYYGYTF.

This clone came up a few times. This chain joins TRBV7-8 and TRBJ2-2; TRBD2 aligns across 9 bases. Germline CDR1 reads SGHVS; CDR2 reads FQNEAQ. V was pared by 5 bases and J by 4 bases, with 11 bases of the junction left unmatched. This CDR3 region has 17 residues. Here the CDR3 reads CASSPGLAKIFTGELFF. The DNA for the CDR3 is TGTGCCAGCAGCCCGGGACTAGCTAAGATCTTCACCGGGGAGCTGTTTTTT.

V is TRBV6-2 or TRBV6-3 and J is TRBJ2-1, with 12 bases identical to TRBD2. J was trimmed by 2 bases and V by 6 bases; bases with no gene match: 14. The CDR3 runs 19 residues. Germline CDR1 MNHEY, CDR2 SVGEGT. CDR3 sequence: CASSPGASGRALTYNEQFF. The CDR3 coding sequence is TGTGCCAGCAGCCCCGGGGCTAGCGGGAGGGCCCTCACCTACAATGAGCAGTTCTTC.

The V and J genes are TRBV5-6 and TRBJ2-4, with 7 bases aligning to TRBD1. The CDR3 length is 16 residues. J lost 1 base, V lost 0 bases, and 4 bases had no gene match. CDR1 is SGHDT and CDR2 is YYEEEE in the germline V gene. The CDR3 is CASSLGGGSAKNIQYF. The CDR3 DNA is TGTGCCAGCAGCTTGGGAGGGGGCTCTGCCAAAAACATTCAGTACTTC.

This chain links TRBV7-6 with TRBJ1-2; D ambiguous. Germline values: CDR1 SGHVS, CDR2 FNYEAQ. Deletions cut 1 base from V and 4 bases from J, with 16 bases between. This CDR3 contains 16 residues. CDR3 nucleotide sequence: TGTGCCAGCAGCTTAGACCCCTTTGGAGGGCCCTATGGCTACACCTTC. This encodes CASSLDPFGGPYGYTF. Based on the CDR3 plus reference TRBV7-6 and TRBJ1-2, the full variable domain is GAGVSQSPRYKVTKRGQDVALRCDPISGHVSLYWYRQALGQGPEFLTYFNYEAQQDKSGLPNDRFSAERPEGSISTLTIQRTEQRDSAMYRCASSLDPFGGPYGYTFGSGTRLTVV.